The 9 T cell receptor beta chains given below trace back to one sample, sequenced in a study of T-cell memory formation after mild COVID-19. TCRdb reprocessed the 5' RACE reads via MiXCR and lists one record per CDR3 protein. The profile shows about 350,000 distinct CDR3 sequences, approximately 14% of them singletons. Input material: PBMCs or a T cell subset sorted from them (not recorded which). These receptors all come from a man between 18 and 35 years old who had mild COVID-19 (a few samples of this study predate the infection). Cell type and time point are not known.

There are many counts of this clonotype. CDR3 loop: CSARGPAGAGETQYF. CDR3 DNA sequence: TGCAGTGCTAGAGGGCCAGCGGGGGCGGGAGAGACCCAGTACTTC. This chain joins TRBV20-1 and TRBJ2-5; 8 nucleotides line up with TRBD2. The CDR3 has 15 amino acids. The germline V gene has CDR1 DFQATT and CDR2 SNEGSKA (reference sequence). V lost 1 base, J lost 4 bases, and 8 bases stayed unmatched.

CDR3 amino acids: CASSLRDRGSGASGANVLTF. The CDR3 DNA reads TGTGCCAGCAGCCTGCGGGACAGGGGTAGCGGGGCCTCTGGGGCCAACGTCCTGACTTTC. J is TRBJ2-6 and V is TRBV4-2; TRBD1 matches 10 bases. Germline loops: CDR1 LGHNA, CDR2 YNFKEQ. The CDR3 consists of 20 residues. V was pared by 4 bases and J by 0 bases, with 12 bases of the junction left unmatched.

In this sample, this clonotype turned up a few times. The CDR3 DNA is TGTGCCAGCAGCTTTGTGCGGGGCCATACCGGGGAGCTGTTTTTT. Amino acid sequence: CASSFVRGHTGELFF. This chain uses TRBV7-8 with TRBJ2-2; D is perhaps TRBD2 (6 bases). V dropped 3 bases and J dropped 5 bases, with 13 bases sitting between them. Germline V gene sequence: CDR1 SGHVS, CDR2 FQNEAQ. The CDR3 extends over 15 amino acids.

The V gene is TRBV10-3, the J gene TRBJ2-2; 8 bases line up with TRBD1. The CDR3 runs to 15 residues. CDR1 ENHRY and CDR2 SYGVKD come from the germline V gene. Trimming took 10 bases from V and 6 from J; bases not matched to a gene: 13. The DNA of the CDR3 is TGTGCCACTAAGACAGGGGAAGAATTGGCCGGGGAGCTGTTTTTT. It yields the protein CATKTGEELAGELFF.

The CDR3, as DNA: TGTGCCAGCAGCGTAGGATCCCCAGCCCTCATTCAGTACTTC. This sequence encodes CASSVGSPALIQYF. The rearrangement uses TRBV9 and TRBJ2-4; no reliable D call. Trimming took off 0 bases at V and 9 bases at J, with 13 bases between the two ends. The CDR3 loop spans 14 amino acids. Looked up from germline, CDR1 is SGDLS and CDR2 is YYNGEE.

The chain recombines TRBV11-2 with TRBJ2-3; D is possibly TRBD2 (7 bases). CDR1 SGHAT and CDR2 FQNNGV come from the germline V gene. Trimming shortened V by 5 bases and J by 2 bases, and 17 bases separated the two germline ends. The CDR3 is made up of 16 amino acids. In nucleotides, the CDR3 is TGTGCCAGCAGCCCCCAAAGGGGGGGGGCCACAGATACGCAGTATTTT. The encoded protein is CASSPQRGGATDTQYF.

This clonotype was seen only a few times. The chain couples TRBV7-3 to TRBJ2-7, with D possibly TRBD2 on 7 matching bases. The CDR3 totals 14 residues. The germline V gene encodes CDR1 SGHTA and CDR2 FQGTGA. Trimming cost V 5 bases and J 1 base, with 12 bases left between them. In DNA, the CDR3 is TGTGCCAGCAGCCCCGGGGGGCAGTCCTACGAGCAGTACTTC. Translated, it gives CASSPGGQSYEQYF. Combining the CDR3 with reference TRBV7-3 and TRBJ2-7 gives the whole variable domain GAGVSQTPSNKVTEKGKYVELRCDPISGHTALYWYRQSLGQGPEFLIYFQGTGAADDSGLPNDRFFAVRPEGSVSTLKIQRTERGDSAVYLCASSPGGQSYEQYFGPGTRLTVT.

The rearrangement links TRBV9 to TRBJ1-2, with 10 bases aligning to TRBD1. The CDR3 sequence is 17 residues long. CDR1 is SGDLS, CDR2 YYNGEE, per germline. V was pared by 0 bases and J by 8 bases, with 13 bases of the junction left unmatched. The CDR3 spells CASSVGRGTGVVQGYTF. DNA for the CDR3: TGTGCCAGCAGCGTAGGTAGGGGGACAGGGGTCGTGCAAGGCTACACCTTC.

This clonotype was observed a few times. The chain is built from TRBV7-2 and TRBJ1-2, with D maybe TRBD1 (6 bases). Germline lookup yields CDR1 SGHTA and CDR2 FQGNSA. V shed 8 bases and J shed 8 bases, with 24 bases lying between them. There are 15 residues in the CDR3. The CDR3 DNA reads TGTGCCAGCTCACGAGACCCCCAGGGCGGGGGCGGCTACACCTTC. It is translated as CASSRDPQGGGGYTF.